A single sample gave rise to the 8 T cell receptor beta chains below, sequenced in a study of T cell repertoires in cytomegalovirus infection. TCRdb re-called the reads with MiXCR, one entry per CDR3 protein. The sample consists of about 450,000 distinct CDR3 sequences, 30% to 40% of them appearing once. Sequencing input: PBMCs. These receptor sequences come from a human donor in good health (CMV status not recorded). Some clones in this sample may be carry-over from other donors' samples.

The table lists this clonotype with a few counts. The chain has TRBV7-9 and TRBJ1-1; D remains unclear. Germline values: CDR1 SEHNR, CDR2 FQNEAQ (reference sequence). There are 13 residues in the CDR3. The V end lost 6 bases, the J end lost 11 bases, and 19 bases lay between the germline ends. CDR3 region: CASRPPVGPRAFF. The CDR3 DNA follows: TGTGCCAGCAGGCCCCCGGTGGGCCCGAGGGCTTTCTTT.

The chain links TRBV7-9 to TRBJ1-1; D uncertain. V lost 5 bases, J lost 6 bases, and 10 bases lay in between. CDR3 length: 12 residues. The germline gives CDR1 SEHNR, CDR2 FQNEAQ (reference sequence). This chain's CDR3 is CASSPLRAEAFF. CDR3 bases: TGTGCCAGCAGCCCGCTGAGGGCTGAAGCTTTCTTT. Together with reference TRBV7-9 and TRBJ1-1, the CDR3 gives the full variable domain: DTGVSQNPRHKITKRGQNVTFRCDPISEHNRLYWYRQTLGQGPEFLTYFQNEAQLEKSRLLSDRFSAERPKGSFSTLEIQRTEQGDSAMYLCASSPLRAEAFFGQGTRLTVV.

This clonotype turned up a few times. CDR3 nucleotides: TGTGCCAGCAGTGTTCTAGCGGGGGGGGCTCAAGATACGCAGTATTTT. It specifies CASSVLAGGAQDTQYF. The chain recombines TRBV25-1 with TRBJ2-3; 12 bases line up with TRBD2. Looked up from germline, CDR1 is MGHDK and CDR2 is SYGVNS. The CDR3 runs to 16 residues. With V trimmed by 4 bases and J by 5 bases, 7 bases remained unmatched.

The J gene is TRBJ2-5, the V gene TRBV5-1, with D possibly matching TRBD2 (5 bases). V shed 4 bases and J shed 4 bases, with 14 bases lying between them. This CDR3 is built from 14 residues. Germline V gene sequence: CDR1 SGHRS, CDR2 YFSETQ. CDR3 region: CASSPTSSGETQYF. Here the CDR3 DNA reads TGCGCCAGCAGCCCCACATCGAGCGGAGAGACCCAGTACTTC.

This clonotype was observed a handful of times. The chain combines TRBV5-5 with TRBJ2-7, with D maybe TRBD1 (6 bases). V lost 3 bases, J lost 4 bases, and 20 bases lay in between. The CDR3 sequence is 16 residues long. CDR1 and CDR2 from the germline V gene are SGHKS and YYEKEE (reference sequence). This chain's CDR3 is CASSSDPATGMYEQYF. CDR3 nucleotide sequence: TGTGCCAGCAGCTCGGACCCCGCTACAGGGATGTACGAGCAGTACTTC. Based on the CDR3 plus reference TRBV5-5 and TRBJ2-7, the full variable domain is DAGVTQSPTHLIKTRGQQVTLRCSPISGHKSVSWYQQVLGQGPQFIFQYYEKEERGRGNFPDRFSARQFPNYSSELNVNALLLGDSALYLCASSSDPATGMYEQYFGPGTRLTVT.

V and J are TRBV28 and TRBJ2-1; 8 bases map to TRBD1. CDR1 is MDHEN and CDR2 is SYDVKM in the germline V gene. CDR3 size: 13 residues. V was clipped by 3 bases and J by 10 bases; unmatched bases: 5. In nucleotides, the CDR3 is TGTGCCAGCAGTTTGACAGGGGTAGGCGAGCAGTTCTTC. This gives the protein CASSLTGVGEQFF.

The chain uses TRBV5-6 and TRBJ2-7; D gene unclear. Trimming removed 0 bases at V and 4 bases at J, with 8 bases between. Germline-derived CDR1 and CDR2 are SGHDT and YYEEEE. The CDR3 runs to 13 residues. CDR3 loop: CASSLASIYEQYF. CDR3 in DNA: TGTGCCAGCAGCTTGGCTTCGATTTACGAGCAGTACTTC.

This chain connects TRBV19 to TRBJ1-1, with 9 bases lining up with TRBD1. Germline loops: CDR1 LNHDA, CDR2 SQIVND (reference sequence). The CDR3 contains 16 residues. J gave up 4 bases and V 6 bases, and 12 bases lay outside the gene matches. In DNA, the CDR3 is TGTGCCAGTAGGAAACAGGGGGCTGGTTGGAGCACTGAAGCTTTCTTT. Translated: CASRKQGAGWSTEAFF.